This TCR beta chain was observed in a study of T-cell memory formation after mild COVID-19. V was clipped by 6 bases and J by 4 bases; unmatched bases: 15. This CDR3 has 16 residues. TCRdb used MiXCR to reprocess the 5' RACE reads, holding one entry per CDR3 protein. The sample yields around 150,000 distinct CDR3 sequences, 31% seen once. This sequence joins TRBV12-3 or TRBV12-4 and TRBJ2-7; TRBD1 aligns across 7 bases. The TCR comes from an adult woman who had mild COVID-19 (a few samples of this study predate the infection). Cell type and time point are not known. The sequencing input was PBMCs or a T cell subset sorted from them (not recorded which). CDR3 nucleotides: TGTGCCAGCAGACAAACAGGGGCCCCCGACGCTTACGAGCAGTACTTC. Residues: CASRQTGAPDAYEQYF.